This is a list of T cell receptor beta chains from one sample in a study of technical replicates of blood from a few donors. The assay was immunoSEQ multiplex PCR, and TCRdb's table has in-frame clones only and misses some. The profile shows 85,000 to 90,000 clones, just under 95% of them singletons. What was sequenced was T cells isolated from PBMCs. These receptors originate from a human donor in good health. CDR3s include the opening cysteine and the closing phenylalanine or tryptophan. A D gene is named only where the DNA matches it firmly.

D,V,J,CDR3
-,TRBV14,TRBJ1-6,CASSQERGFGSPLHF
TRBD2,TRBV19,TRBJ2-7,CASSMAGGRYEQYF
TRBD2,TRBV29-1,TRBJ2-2,CSVEGTSGRRELFF
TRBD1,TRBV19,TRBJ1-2,CASSIDRQGFSGYTF
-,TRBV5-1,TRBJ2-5,CASSLGLGEGEETQYF
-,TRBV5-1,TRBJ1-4,CASSLAGGDEKLFF
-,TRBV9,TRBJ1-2,CASSVDPARGSYGYTF
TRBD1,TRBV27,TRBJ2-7,CASSSLDRGDYEQYF
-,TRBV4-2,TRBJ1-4,CASCSAGGEEKLFF
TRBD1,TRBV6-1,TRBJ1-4,CASSGHRGRGNEKLFF
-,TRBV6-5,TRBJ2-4,CASSYSFKAKNIQYF
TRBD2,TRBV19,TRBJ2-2,CASKASGSTGELFF
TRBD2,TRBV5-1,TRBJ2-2,CASSLVWTKGLAELNTGELFF
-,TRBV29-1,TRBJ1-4,CSVEIGVREKLFF
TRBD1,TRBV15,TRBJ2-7,CATRGQGWEQYF
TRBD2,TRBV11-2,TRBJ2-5,CASSSLSGRRETQYF
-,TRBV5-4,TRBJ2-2,CASSLAGGSGTGELFF